What follows is one TCR beta chain and its context. Its antigen is not known. Germline V gene lookup returns CDR1 SGHVS and CDR2 FQNEAQ. The CDR3 extends over 14 amino acids. Trimming pared 5 bases from V and 2 bases from J, leaving 13 bases between. The sample is drawn from a study of T-cell reconstitution after alpha-beta-depleted transplantation in children. Findings and limits, study-wide: Reportedly, only several hundred clones from non-depleted graft cells drove alpha-beta T-cell counts at about two months.

TCRbeta library construction was performed incorporating unique molecular identifiers. TCRdb ran MiXCR on the PCR reads and lists one entry per CDR3 protein. The table lists 450,000 to 600,000 distinct CDR3 sequences, roughly a tenth of them singletons. This chain joins TRBV7-8 and TRBJ2-7; D gene unclear. The sample in question was PBMCs, obtained before TCRalphabeta/CD19-depleted stem cell transplant. The TCR sequence derives from a child aged 2-15 years with inherited bone marrow failure, due to receive a stem cell transplant. The CDR3 bases are TGTGCCAGCAGCCCGTACGAACCCACCTACGAGCAGTACTTC. Protein sequence: CASSPYEPTYEQYF.